In its sample, the clone carrying this TCR beta chain is medium-sized (0.01 to 0.1%). Its antigen is still unknown. The data stem from a study of metastatic and nonmetastatic thyroid tumors. Study outcomes and limitations: It was reportedly found that TCR beta diversity was significantly higher in malignant thyroid tumors than in benign nodules, a difference seen in both blood and tumor samples.

Authors' data handling: The study's classifier, a distant-metastasis tool for papillary thyroid cancer, was built using CDR3 differences across clinicopathological groups. TCRdb reprocessed the PCR reads using MiXCR. TCRdb, rather than the study authors, made the V and J calls. The sample lists just over 20,000 clones; approximately 12% were seen once. All patients were untreated before thyroid surgery. Germline V lookup: CDR1 MDHEN, CDR2 SYDVKM. V gave up 6 bases and J gave up 6 bases; unmatched junction bases: 19. The CDR3 has 17 amino acids. Sequenced input: blood. The clonotype was recovered from a female donor with papillary thyroid cancer or a benign thyroid nodule (not recorded which). Some clones in this sample may be carry-over from other donors' samples. V is TRBV28 and J is TRBJ1-2; 7 positions match TRBD1. The CDR3 nucleotides are TGTGCCAGCAGCCCCTGGGGGGGGAGACAGGGAATCGATGGCTACACCTTC. Its protein is CASSPWGGRQGIDGYTF.